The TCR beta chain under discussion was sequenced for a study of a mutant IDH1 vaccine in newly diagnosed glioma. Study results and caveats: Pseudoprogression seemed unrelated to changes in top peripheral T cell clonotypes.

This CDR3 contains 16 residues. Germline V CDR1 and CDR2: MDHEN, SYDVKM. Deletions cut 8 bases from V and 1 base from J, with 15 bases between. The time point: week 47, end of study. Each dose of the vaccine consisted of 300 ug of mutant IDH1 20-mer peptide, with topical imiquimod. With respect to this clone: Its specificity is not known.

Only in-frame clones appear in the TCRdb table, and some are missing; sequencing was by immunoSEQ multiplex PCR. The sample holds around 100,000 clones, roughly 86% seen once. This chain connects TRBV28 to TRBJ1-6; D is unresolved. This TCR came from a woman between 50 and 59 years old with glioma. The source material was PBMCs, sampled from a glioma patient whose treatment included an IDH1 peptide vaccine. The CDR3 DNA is TGTGCCAGCCTCACCTGGTTAGGGTCCTATAATTCACCCCTCCACTTT. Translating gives CASLTWLGSYNSPLHF.